The 22 T cell receptor beta chains in this list originate from one sample, sequenced in a study of OX40 agonist ivuxolimab in advanced cancers. Measured with immunoSEQ multiplex PCR; TCRdb has only the in-frame clones, and not every one. The sample has fewer than 75,000 clones, about 89% seen once. The input for sequencing was CD4+ or CD8+ T cells sorted from blood, taken in a trial of the OX40 agonist ivuxolimab. These TCRs come from an adult with an advanced solid tumor such as melanoma, head and neck, liver or kidney cancer.

This clone was picked up a small number of times. Other nucleotide sequences in the sample specify the same CDR3. The chain employs TRBV30 and TRBJ1-3; possible D gene TRBD1, 6 bases. Germline CDR1 reads GTSNPN; CDR2 reads SVGIG (reference sequence). Trimming left V 1 base short and J 1 base short, with 11 bases between. This CDR3 has 15 amino acids. DNA of the CDR3: TGTGCCTGGAGTGCCCTGACAGGTTCTGGAAACACCATATATTTT. Translating gives CAWSALTGSGNTIYF.

The rearrangement joins TRBV28 to TRBJ1-2; TRBD1 might be the D (6 bases). Germline V CDR1 and CDR2: MDHEN, SYDVKM. The CDR3 is 12 amino acids. Trimming pared 1 base from V and 6 bases from J, leaving 6 bases between. The CDR3 DNA reads as TGTGCCAGCAGTTTATCAGGGGATGGCTACACCTTC. Translation gives CASSLSGDGYTF.

The chain is built from TRBV7-2 and TRBJ2-5; D may be TRBD2 (6 bases). Per germline, CDR1 SGHTA and CDR2 FQGNSA. The CDR3 spans 14 residues. Between the trimmed V and J ends, which lost 1 base and 4 bases, there was a span of 10 bases. The CDR3 here is CASSLGGTGETQYF. In DNA, the CDR3 is TGTGCCAGCAGCTTAGGTGGGACTGGAGAGACCCAGTACTTC.

CDR3 bases: TGTGCCAGCAGCTTGTTCCAGGGGAGGGCGGGCGAGCAGTACTTC. It translates to CASSLFQGRAGEQYF. The rearrangement joins TRBV5-4 to TRBJ2-7; possibly TRBD2 for D (7 bases). CDR3 length: 15 amino acids. Germline assignment: CDR1 SGHNT and CDR2 YYREEE (reference sequence). The V gene lost 1 base and the J gene lost 6 bases, with 17 bases spanning the gap.

This clone was recorded only once. The rearrangement links TRBV7-2 to TRBJ2-2; weak D call: TRBD2 (5 bases). From germline, CDR1 is SGHTA and CDR2 FQGNSA. The CDR3 consists of 14 residues. The germline V and J ends were trimmed by 1 base and 4 bases, with 7 bases remaining between them. CDR3 nucleotide sequence: TGTGCCAGCAGCTTAGGTGGGAGCACCGGGGAGCTGTTTTTT. It codes for CASSLGGSTGELFF.

The CDR3 here is CASSPRGHAGELFF. The CDR3 DNA follows: TGTGCCAGTAGTCCCAGGGGGCATGCCGGGGAGCTGTTTTTT. The rearrangement uses TRBV19 and TRBJ2-2; 8 bases agree with TRBD1. Germline V gene data show CDR1 as LNHDA and CDR2 as SQIVND (reference sequence). The V and J ends lost 5 bases and 6 bases, in that order; junction bases with no gene match: 5. CDR3 length equals 14 residues.

The chain joins TRBV2 to TRBJ1-6; D not certain. Looked up from germline, CDR1 is SNHLY and CDR2 is FYNNEI. V lost 5 bases and J 8 bases, leaving 13 bases between the germline ends. This CDR3 has 14 amino acids. The CDR3 sequence is CASSSSPLDSPLHF. The CDR3 coding sequence is TGTGCCAGCAGTTCCTCCCCCCTTGATTCACCCCTCCACTTT.

Here the CDR3 DNA reads TGTGCCAGCAGCCTGGGACGGACCTTTTCGGGCTACACCTTC. It codes for CASSLGRTFSGYTF. The chain combines TRBV27 with TRBJ1-2, with D perhaps TRBD1 (5 bases). This CDR3 has 14 amino acids. Germline assignment: CDR1 MNHEY and CDR2 SMNVEV (reference sequence). V dropped 6 bases and J dropped 8 bases, with 19 bases sitting between them.

The J gene is TRBJ1-5, the V gene TRBV6-5; TRBD1 aligns across 7 bases. V was clipped by 2 bases and J by 2 bases; unmatched bases: 3. Germline lookup yields CDR1 MNHEY and CDR2 SVGAGI. The CDR3 is 15 amino acids. The CDR3 protein is CASSYDRVGNQPQHF. CDR3 bases: TGTGCCAGCAGTTACGACAGGGTGGGCAATCAGCCCCAGCATTTT.

V gene TRBV4-3 combines with J gene TRBJ1-1; the D gene is possibly TRBD1 (5 bases). The CDR3 is made up of 15 amino acids. Germline CDR1 reads LGHNA; CDR2 reads YSLEER. Trimming removed 5 bases from V and 2 bases from J, with 15 bases in between. The CDR3 nucleotides are TGCGCCAGCAGCGCCAGGGTCGGGGTAAACACTGAAGCTTTCTTT. Translation: CASSARVGVNTEAFF.

The chain joins TRBV9 to TRBJ2-5; 9 nucleotides line up with TRBD2. Trimming took 0 bases from V and 4 from J; bases not matched to a gene: 7. Germline CDR1 SGDLS, CDR2 YYNGEE. CDR3 size: 16 residues. The CDR3 DNA is TGTGCCAGCAGCGTAGGAATAGCGGGGGCGTTAGAGACCCAGTACTTC. Protein sequence: CASSVGIAGALETQYF.

V is TRBV25-1 and J is TRBJ1-1; D unclear. V gave up 3 bases and J gave up 0 bases, with 11 bases separating them. CDR3 length: 15 amino acids. Germline CDR1 MGHDK, CDR2 SYGVNS. CDR3 nucleotide sequence: TGTGCCAGCAGTGACCCGACAAGTATGAACACTGAAGCTTTCTTT. It is translated as CASSDPTSMNTEAFF.

The chain combines TRBV18 with TRBJ2-1; TRBD1 matches 10 bases. The J segment lost 1 base and the V segment lost 4 bases, leaving 10 bases of the junction unmatched. CDR3 size: 18 residues. Germline V gives CDR1 KGHSH, CDR2 LQKENI. This CDR3 reads CASSRYHGQGVSYNEQFF. DNA for the CDR3: TGTGCCAGCTCACGATACCATGGACAGGGGGTTTCCTACAATGAGCAGTTCTTC.

The V call is TRBV19, the J call TRBJ2-7, with TRBD1 matching 9 bases. CDR1 is LNHDA and CDR2 is SQIVND in the germline V gene (reference sequence). The V gene end was trimmed by 6 bases and the J gene end by 0 bases; junction bases not matched to a gene: 3. The CDR3 sequence is 14 residues long. CDR3 coding DNA: TGTGCCAGTAGCGGGACAGGGTACTCCTACGAGCAGTACTTC. Its protein product is CASSGTGYSYEQYF. Full variable domain (missing parts from reference TRBV19 and TRBJ2-7): DGGITQSPKYLFRKEGQNVTLSCEQNLNHDAMYWYRQDPGQGLRLIYYSQIVNDFQKGDIAEGYSVSREKKESFPLTVTSAQKNPTAFYLCASSGTGYSYEQYFGPGTRLTVT.

The CDR3 is CASRPGTNTIYF. CDR3 DNA sequence: TGTGCCAGCAGACCGGGGACTAACACCATATATTTT. V and J are TRBV2 and TRBJ1-3, with TRBD1 as a possible D gene (5 bases). Germline lookup yields CDR1 SNHLY and CDR2 FYNNEI. V shed 6 bases and J shed 7 bases, with 10 bases lying between them. The CDR3 sequence is 12 residues long.

The chain joins TRBV11-2 to TRBJ2-7, with TRBD1 matching 9 bases. Germline lookup yields CDR1 SGHAT and CDR2 FQNNGV. Losses at the gene ends were 3 bases for V and 3 bases for J; bases not matched to a gene: 3. The CDR3 has 14 residues. CDR3: CASSLGTGIYEQYF. Written as DNA, the CDR3 is TGTGCCAGCAGCTTGGGGACAGGGATCTACGAGCAGTACTTC. The variable domain in full, with the rest retrieved from reference TRBV11-2 and TRBJ2-7, is EAGVAQSPRYKIIEKRQSVAFWCNPISGHATLYWYQQILGQGPKLLIQFQNNGVVDDSQLPKDRFSAERLKGVDSTLKIQPAKLEDSAVYLCASSLGTGIYEQYFGPGTRLTVT.

The rearrangement joins TRBV19 to TRBJ1-1; D gene ambiguous. Trimming left V 3 bases short and J 4 bases short, with 12 bases between. Per the germline V gene, CDR1 is LNHDA and CDR2 is SQIVND (reference sequence). The CDR3 sequence is 14 residues long. The CDR3, as DNA: TGTGCCAGTAGTATTAGTCCCCTATTCACTGAAGCTTTCTTT. Amino acid sequence: CASSISPLFTEAFF.

The rearrangement links TRBV30 to TRBJ2-7; D call uncertain. From germline, CDR1 is GTSNPN and CDR2 SVGIG (reference sequence). V dropped 0 bases and J dropped 2 bases, with 8 bases sitting between them. This CDR3 spans 13 amino acids. The DNA of the CDR3 is TGTGCCTGGAGTGTACTTAGGACCTACGAGCAGTACTTC. It is translated as CAWSVLRTYEQYF.

The rearrangement uses TRBV15 and TRBJ2-1; D gene uncertain. Trimming left V 6 bases short and J 4 bases short, with 4 bases between. In germline, CDR1 is LNHNV, CDR2 YYDKDF (reference sequence). The CDR3 length is 11 residues. DNA for the CDR3: TGTGCCACCAGGTATTACAATGAGCAGTTCTTC. Protein product: CATRYYNEQFF. Using reference TRBV15 and TRBJ2-1 for the parts outside the CDR3, the full variable domain is DAMVIQNPRYQVTQFGKPVTLSCSQTLNHNVMYWYQQKSSQAPKLLFHYYDKDFNNEADTPDNFQSRRPNTSFCFLDIRSPGLGDTAMYLCATRYYNEQFFGPGTRLTVL.

This clone has only one observation. The chain links TRBV6-1 to TRBJ2-5; weak D call: TRBD1 (5 bases). The assigned J gene may be wrong: the sequence end matches TRBJ2-7 better. This CDR3 has 15 amino acids. CDR1 MNHNS and CDR2 SASEGT come from the germline V gene. In DNA, the CDR3 is TGTGCCAGCAGTGAACGGGCAGGGCCCTCCTACGAGCAGTACTTC. It is translated as CASSERAGPSYEQYF.

The rearrangement uses TRBV28 and TRBJ2-1; 9 nucleotides agree with TRBD2. The CDR3 loop spans 17 amino acids. Germline V gene lookup returns CDR1 MDHEN and CDR2 SYDVKM. The trim removed 6 bases at V and 8 bases at J, leaving 17 bases unmatched. In nucleotides, the CDR3 is TGTGCCAGCAGGGACCCTTGGGCTAGCGGGACCTGGGATGAGCAGTTCTTC. Translated: CASRDPWASGTWDEQFF. The full variable domain, with the rest looked up from reference TRBV28 and TRBJ2-1, is DVKVTQSSRYLVKRTGEKVFLECVQDMDHENMFWYRQDPGLGLRLIYFSYDVKMKEKGDIPEGYSVSREKKERFSLILESASTNQTSMYLCASRDPWASGTWDEQFFGPGTRLTVL.

The chain employs TRBV7-9 and TRBJ1-1; maybe TRBD1 (5 bases). V lost 2 bases to trimming and J lost 7 bases, with 14 bases between them. CDR1 and CDR2 from the germline V gene are SEHNR and FQNEAQ (reference sequence). This CDR3 has 14 residues. The CDR3 region has the DNA TGTGCCAGCAGCTTAATAGCGGGACCCGATGAAGCTTTCTTT. Protein: CASSLIAGPDEAFF.